The rows below give T cell receptor beta chains drawn from one sample of a study of cytomegalovirus exposure and HLA in healthy donors. The protocol was immunoSEQ multiplex PCR, while the TCRdb copy is restricted to in-frame clones and leaves out a portion. The sample carries fewer than 110,000 clones, around three quarters recorded once. The sequencing input was PBMCs. These receptors were collected from a man under 40 in good health and CMV-seronegative. Both conserved end residues are trimmed from each CDR3. The D gene is left open where the match is weak.

j_gene | v_gene | d_gene | CDR3aa
TRBJ1-3 | TRBV28 | - | ASSLPQSGNTIY
TRBJ2-1 | TRBV7-9 | - | ASSPAEGRSEQF
TRBJ2-7 | TRBV28 | TRBD2 | ASSLDLGTSGRAYTYEQY
TRBJ2-7 | TRBV27 | TRBD2 | ASSLAGPYYEQY
TRBJ1-4 | TRBV7-9 | - | SSSLGGGEKLF
TRBJ2-5 | TRBV9 | - | ASSVGASADLQETQY
TRBJ2-1 | TRBV4-1 | TRBD2 | ASSQEGGASGWDNYNEQF
TRBJ1-5 | TRBV4-1 | TRBD1 | ASSQAQGARQPQH
TRBJ2-1 | TRBV6-5 | TRBD2 | ASSTPKRERYEQF
TRBJ2-2 | TRBV7-8 | TRBD2 | ASSSGLAGTAGTGELF
TRBJ1-2 | TRBV18 | - | ASSPGMVGDGYT
TRBJ2-7 | TRBV6-1 | TRBD1 | ASNDRVSEQY
TRBJ2-6 | TRBV5-1 | TRBD2 | ASSLAGTPGANVLT
TRBJ2-3 | TRBV6-5 | TRBD2 | ASSPGTSRTDTQY
TRBJ1-2 | TRBV28 | TRBD1 | ASSSQGLYGYT
TRBJ2-4 | TRBV29-1 | TRBD2 | SVGGASGTRVDIQY
TRBJ2-1 | TRBV19 | - | ASSISGYNEQF
TRBJ2-5 | TRBV4-2 | TRBD2 | ASSPGTSGGAGETQY
TRBJ2-7 | TRBV28 | TRBD2 | ASRPSSGGGY
TRBJ2-1 | TRBV27 | TRBD2 | ASSLTAGGLNEQF
TRBJ2-7 | TRBV7-9 | - | ASSLLGTSYEQY
TRBJ1-5 | TRBV19 | - | ASHIGVSNQPQH
TRBJ2-7 | TRBV7-8 | TRBD1 | ASSTRDRAYEQY
TRBJ1-1 | TRBV27 | TRBD1 | ASSLTAGGKNTEAF
TRBJ1-6 | TRBV30 | TRBD1 | AWSGGQASPLH
TRBJ1-2 | TRBV19 | TRBD1 | ASSAAGGTGYT
TRBJ2-3 | TRBV5-6 | - | ASSLTGRGHFTDTQY
TRBJ2-7 | TRBV28 | - | ASSRRGSSYEQY
TRBJ2-7 | TRBV5-6 | TRBD2 | ASSPGTSGRAYEQY
TRBJ1-4 | TRBV29-1 | - | SGRLGGREKLF
TRBJ2-7 | TRBV5-8 | TRBD1 | ASSFRQGVYEQY
TRBJ1-2 | TRBV19 | - | ASSRIIASHQDGYT
TRBJ2-7 | TRBV10-1 | - | ASSDKGDNNYEQY
TRBJ2-7 | TRBV19 | - | ASSLGYEQY